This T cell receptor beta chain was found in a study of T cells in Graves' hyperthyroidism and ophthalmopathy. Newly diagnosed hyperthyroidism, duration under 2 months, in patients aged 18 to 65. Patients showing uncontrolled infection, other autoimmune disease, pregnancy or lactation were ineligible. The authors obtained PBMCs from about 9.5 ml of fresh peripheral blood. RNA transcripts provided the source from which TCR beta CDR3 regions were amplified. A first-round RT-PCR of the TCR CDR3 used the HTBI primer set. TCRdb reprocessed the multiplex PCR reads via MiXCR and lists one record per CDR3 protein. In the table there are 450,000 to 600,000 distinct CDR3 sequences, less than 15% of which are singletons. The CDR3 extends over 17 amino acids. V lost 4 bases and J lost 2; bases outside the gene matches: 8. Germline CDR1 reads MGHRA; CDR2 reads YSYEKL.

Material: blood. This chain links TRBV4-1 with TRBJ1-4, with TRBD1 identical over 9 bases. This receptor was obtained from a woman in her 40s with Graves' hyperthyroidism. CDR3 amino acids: CASSLPGQGWTNEKLFF. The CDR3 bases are TGCGCCAGCAGCCTGCCGGGACAGGGTTGGACTAATGAAAAACTGTTTTTT.